This T cell receptor (beta chain) was retrieved from a study of T-cell reconstitution after alpha-beta-depleted transplantation in children. Study results and caveats: At one year after transplant, newly produced T cells mostly accounted for T-cell counts and diversity. Where some patients showed high TCRbeta diversity at day 60, it came from recipient T cells and thymic progenitors that had survived. Alpha-beta T cells about two months after transplant reportedly derived from several hundred expanded graft clones.

There are many counts of this clonotype. The antigen remains unidentified. There are 13 residues in the CDR3. The V gene lost 2 bases and the J gene lost 4 bases, with 7 bases spanning the gap. Germline CDR1 and CDR2: SGHRS and YFSETQ. Unique molecular identifiers were incorporated when the TCRbeta library was constructed. MiXCR, run by TCRdb on the PCR reads, gives a single entry per CDR3 protein. The sample consists of 98,000 or so distinct CDR3 sequences, almost 6.5% of them appearing once. The J gene is TRBJ2-4, the V gene TRBV5-1, with D perhaps matching TRBD2 (5 bases). The receptor's source is a male patient aged 2-15 years who had a stem cell transplant for acute lymphoblastic leukemia, so the T cells may come from the graft donor. Sequenced material: PBMCs, mostly from graft donor cells, taken 360 days after TCRalphabeta/CD19-depleted stem cell transplant. The CDR3 DNA follows: TGCGCCAGCAGCTTCCGGGAAAAAAACATTCAGTACTTC. Protein product: CASSFREKNIQYF.